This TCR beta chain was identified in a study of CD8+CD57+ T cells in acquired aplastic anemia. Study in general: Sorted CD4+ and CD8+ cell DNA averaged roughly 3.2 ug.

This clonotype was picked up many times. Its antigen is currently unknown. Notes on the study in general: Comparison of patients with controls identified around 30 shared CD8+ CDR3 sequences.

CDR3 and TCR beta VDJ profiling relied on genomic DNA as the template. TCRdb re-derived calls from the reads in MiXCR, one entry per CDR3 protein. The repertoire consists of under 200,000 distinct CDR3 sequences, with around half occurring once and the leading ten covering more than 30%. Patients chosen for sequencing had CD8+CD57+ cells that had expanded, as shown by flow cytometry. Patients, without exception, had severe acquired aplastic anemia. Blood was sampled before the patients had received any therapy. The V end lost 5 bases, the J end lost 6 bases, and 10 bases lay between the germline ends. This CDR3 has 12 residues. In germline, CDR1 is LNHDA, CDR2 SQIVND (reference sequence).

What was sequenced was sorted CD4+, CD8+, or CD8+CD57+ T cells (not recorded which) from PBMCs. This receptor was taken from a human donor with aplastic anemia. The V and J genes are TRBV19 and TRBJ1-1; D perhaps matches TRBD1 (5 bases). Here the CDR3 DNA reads TGTGCCAGTAGTCCGGGGACGCCTGAAGCTTTCTTT. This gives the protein CASSPGTPEAFF.